This TCR beta chain appears in the sequencing data of a study of STAT5B mutations in CD4+ large granular lymphocyte leukemia. Germline-derived CDR1 and CDR2 are SGDLS and YYNGEE. V was trimmed by 2 bases and J by 2 bases, leaving 11 bases between them. The CDR3 has 15 residues. Generated by immunoSEQ multiplex PCR, the TCRdb table keeps only in-frame clones and is missing some. This table holds some 19,000 clones, 70% found once. This sequence was found in a human donor in good health. Sequencing was performed on CD4+ T cells from blood buffy coats. The rearrangement links TRBV9 to TRBJ2-1, with unresolved D. The CDR3 DNA is TGTGCCAGCAGCGTGGGCGTCTTTACCTACAATGAGCAGTTCTTC. Translating gives CASSVGVFTYNEQFF.